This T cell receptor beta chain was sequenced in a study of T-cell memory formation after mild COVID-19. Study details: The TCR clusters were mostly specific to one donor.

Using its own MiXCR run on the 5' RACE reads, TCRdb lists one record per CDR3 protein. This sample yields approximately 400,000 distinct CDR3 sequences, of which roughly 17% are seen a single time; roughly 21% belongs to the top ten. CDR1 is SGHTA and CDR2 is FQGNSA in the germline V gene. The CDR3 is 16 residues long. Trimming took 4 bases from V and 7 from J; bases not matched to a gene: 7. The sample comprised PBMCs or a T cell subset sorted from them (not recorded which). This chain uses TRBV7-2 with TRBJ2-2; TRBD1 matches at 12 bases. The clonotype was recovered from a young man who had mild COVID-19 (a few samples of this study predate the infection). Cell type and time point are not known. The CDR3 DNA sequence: TGTGCCAGCAGCTACGCCGGGACAGGGGGCTTCGGGGAGCTGTTTTTT. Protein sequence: CASSYAGTGGFGELFF.